The 12 T cell receptor beta chains below all came from one sample that was sequenced in a study of T cell clones after liver transplantation (dated by TCRdb to 2018 to 2020). Libraries were constructed by the immunoSEQ multiplex PCR assay. TCRdb took this table from immuneACCESS and kept in-frame rearrangements with V and J called. Such tables lack part of the clones; where checked against another copy, unresolved V genes explain under half of the gap, and the rest is unexplained. The sample data list around 110,000 clones, and 90% of these were observed just once. Of the sample, roughly 0.83% falls within the top ten clones. This specimen consisted of CD4+ T cells from blood, obtained 12 months after liver transplant. Source of these receptors: a human patient who received a liver transplant. After a transplant, not all T cells may be the patient's own; some may come from the graft donor.

This rearrangement joins TRBV13 to TRBJ2-2, with TRBD2 identical over 9 bases. J gave up 7 bases and V 3 bases, and 3 bases lay outside the gene matches. The CDR3 is 14 residues long. Germline CDR1 is PRHDT and CDR2 is FYEKMQ (reference sequence). The CDR3 region has the DNA TGTGCCAGCAGCTTGACTAGCGGTGGCGGGGAGCTGTTTTTT. Encoded protein: CASSLTSGGGELFF.

The genes are TRBV28 and TRBJ1-2, with D unclear. This CDR3 has 13 amino acids. Trimming shortened V by 7 bases and J by 3 bases, and 12 bases separated the two germline ends. Germline lookup yields CDR1 MDHEN and CDR2 SYDVKM. CDR3 in DNA: TGTGCCAGCACCTGGGGAGAAGACTATGGCTACACCTTC. As protein: CASTWGEDYGYTF.

The chain is built from TRBV28 and TRBJ1-5; tentative D call: TRBD1 (6 bases). V lost 4 bases to trimming and J lost 5 bases, with 12 bases between them. Germline V lookup: CDR1 MDHEN, CDR2 SYDVKM. The CDR3 runs to 14 residues. The CDR3 DNA reads TGTGCCAGCAGTTCCGGGGGCCTGGATCAGCCCCAGCATTTT. It codes for CASSSGGLDQPQHF.

This chain uses TRBV4-3 with TRBJ2-2; D ambiguous. V was cut by 0 bases and J by 8 bases, with 16 bases left in between. The CDR3 is 16 residues long. The germline CDR1 and CDR2 sequences are LGHNA and YSLEER. The CDR3 region is CASSQDPRVGLGELFF. CDR3 sequence (DNA): TGCGCCAGCAGCCAAGACCCTCGTGTCGGCTTGGGGGAGCTGTTTTTT.

This chain connects TRBV19 to TRBJ2-1; TRBD2 aligns across 8 bases. This CDR3 contains 13 residues. Looked up from germline, CDR1 is LNHDA and CDR2 is SQIVND (reference sequence). With V trimmed by 7 bases and J by 13 bases, 12 bases remained unmatched. The CDR3 protein is CASINPGTSTQFF. The CDR3 coding sequence is TGTGCCAGTATTAACCCCGGGACTAGTACACAGTTCTTC. Combining the CDR3 with reference TRBV19 and TRBJ2-1 gives the whole variable domain DGGITQSPKYLFRKEGQNVTLSCEQNLNHDAMYWYRQDPGQGLRLIYYSQIVNDFQKGDIAEGYSVSREKKESFPLTVTSAQKNPTAFYLCASINPGTSTQFFGPGTRLTVL.

V is TRBV2 and J is TRBJ2-7; D gene uncertain. The V end lost 5 bases, the J end lost 6 bases, and 14 bases lay between the germline ends. Germline CDR1 is SNHLY and CDR2 is FYNNEI. There are 13 residues in the CDR3. CDR3 amino acids: CASSPVTEGEQYF. In DNA, the CDR3 is TGTGCCAGCAGTCCCGTTACGGAAGGCGAGCAGTACTTC.

The chain carries TRBV29-1 and TRBJ2-3, with D perhaps matching TRBD1 (6 bases). The CDR3 sequence is 14 residues long. Trimming cost V 6 bases and J 1 base, with 14 bases left between them. In germline, CDR1 is SQVTM, CDR2 ANQGSEA. CDR3 residues: CSVQGWLGTDTQYF. In DNA, the CDR3 is TGCAGCGTGCAGGGGTGGTTGGGCACAGATACGCAGTATTTT.

This clone was counted once. The chain joins TRBV2 to TRBJ1-5; 9 nucleotides line up with TRBD1. The V gene's germline CDR1 is SNHLY and CDR2 FYNNEI. Germline trimming cut 7 bases from V and 4 bases from J; bases unmatched to any gene: 8. The CDR3 has 15 residues. The CDR3 sequence: CASTWDRAKNQPQHF. CDR3 DNA sequence: TGTGCCAGCACCTGGGACAGGGCGAAGAATCAGCCCCAGCATTTT.

The gene calls are TRBV19 and TRBJ1-1; D is unclear. The CDR3 sequence is 12 residues long. The germline CDR1 and CDR2 sequences are LNHDA and SQIVND (reference sequence). The V and J ends lost 6 bases and 4 bases respectively, with 9 bases between them. The CDR3 region has the DNA TGTGCCAGTAGGAGACAAGGCACTGAAGCTTTCTTT. Residues: CASRRQGTEAFF.

The V call is TRBV18, the J call TRBJ2-3; D is perhaps TRBD1 or TRBD2 (5 bases each). Germline CDR1 KGHSH, CDR2 LQKENI. Trimming took 0 bases from V and 1 from J, leaving 11 bases between them. The length of the CDR3 is 16 residues. This CDR3 reads CASSPPQRGGTDTQYF. The CDR3 nucleotides are TGTGCCAGCTCACCACCGCAGAGAGGGGGCACAGATACGCAGTATTTT.

This clone appeared a single time. The chain employs TRBV25-1 and TRBJ1-5, with TRBD1 identical over 8 bases. V trimming: 9 bases; J trimming: 2 bases; junction bases outside the gene matches: 3. The germline V gene encodes CDR1 MGHDK and CDR2 SYGVNS. The CDR3 spans 13 residues. CDR3 protein: CASQDRGNQPQHF. The CDR3 nucleotides are TGTGCCAGTCAGGACAGGGGCAATCAGCCCCAGCATTTT.

The rearrangement links TRBV18 to TRBJ1-2; the D is unclear. The CDR3 covers 15 residues. Trimming removed 2 bases from V and 3 bases from J, with 13 bases in between. Germline CDR1 is KGHSH and CDR2 is LQKENI. The CDR3 protein is CASSPGVKGDYGYTF. The CDR3 nucleotides read TGTGCCAGCTCACCAGGAGTGAAGGGCGACTATGGCTACACCTTC. Supplemented by reference TRBV18 and TRBJ1-2, the full variable domain reads NAGVMQNPRHLVRRRGQEARLRCSPMKGHSHVYWYRQLPEEGLKFMVYLQKENIIDESGMPKERFSAEFPKEGPSILRIQQVVRGDSAAYFCASSPGVKGDYGYTFGSGTRLTVV.